A selection of T cell receptor beta chains follows, all from one sample in a study of T cell repertoires in cytomegalovirus infection. TCRdb reprocessed the reads with MiXCR, giving one entry per CDR3 protein. The sample consists of fewer than 250,000 distinct CDR3 sequences, 9% to 15% of them appearing once. Material: PBMCs. All receptors derive from a human donor in good health (CMV status not recorded). Some clones in this sample may be carry-over from other donors' samples. Both conserved end residues are part of each CDR3. D genes are given only for firm matches. Only some rows state a clone size, as once, few, many or a class for expanded clones.

few | TRBD2 | TRBJ2-7 | TRBV19 | CASGSSGTYEQYF | TGTGCCAGTGGATCTAGCGGGACCTACGAGCAGTACTTC
many | TRBD2 | TRBJ2-3 | TRBV7-2 | CASSPGLAGGYTQYF | TGTGCCAGCAGCCCGGGACTAGCGGGAGGGTATACGCAGTATTTT
many | . | TRBJ1-1 | TRBV6-2/TRBV6-3 | CASREGVTEAFF | TGTGCCAGCAGGGAGGGGGTCACTGAAGCTTTCTTT
many | . | TRBJ1-6 | TRBV7-2 | CASSTSTWDSPLHF | TGTGCCAGCAGCACATCAACTTGGGATTCACCCCTCCACTTT
few | . | TRBJ2-1 | TRBV7-9 | CASLSPGPQYNEQFF | TGTGCCAGCCTTTCTCCGGGACCCCAATACAATGAGCAGTTCTTC
many | TRBD1 | TRBJ2-2 | TRBV7-2 | CASRLGQPNTGELFF | TGTGCCAGCAGACTGGGACAGCCGAACACCGGGGAGCTGTTTTTT
many | TRBD1 | TRBJ2-1 | TRBV19 | CASSTYRGRKNEQFF | TGTGCCAGTAGTACTTACAGGGGCCGCAAGAATGAGCAGTTCTTC
. | . | TRBJ1-1 | TRBV29-1 | CSVKTGLNTEAFF | TGCAGCGTAAAGACAGGCCTGAACACTGAAGCTTTCTTT
. | TRBD1 | TRBJ1-2 | TRBV29-1 | CSVEVSGGAGGYTF | TGCAGCGTTGAAGTTTCAGGGGGCGCGGGGGGCTACACCTTC
many | TRBD1 | TRBJ2-1 | TRBV6-2/TRBV6-3 | CASSYPRTGEVYNEQFF | TGTGCCAGCAGTTACCCTAGGACAGGGGAGGTTTACAATGAGCAGTTCTTC
many | . | TRBJ1-4 | TRBV7-3 | CASSYAPGVREEKLFF | TGTGCCAGCAGCTACGCCCCCGGAGTACGCGAGGAAAAACTGTTTTTT
. | . | TRBJ2-1 | TRBV3-1 | CASSQIAGRREQFF | TGTGCCAGCAGCCAAATAGCAGGAAGGAGGGAGCAGTTCTTC
many | . | TRBJ2-6 | TRBV28 | CASSSPGSSGANVLTF | TGTGCCAGCAGTTCACCCGGGAGCTCTGGGGCCAACGTCCTGACTTTC
. | . | TRBJ1-1 | TRBV20-1 | CSAHSRTSGANTEAFF | TGCAGTGCACACTCTAGGACCTCCGGGGCGAACACTGAAGCTTTCTTT
. | . | TRBJ1-4 | TRBV2 | CASSEGLGNEKLFF | TGTGCCAGCAGTGAAGGGCTTGGTAATGAAAAACTGTTTTTT
many | . | TRBJ1-2 | TRBV2 | CASGPDGYTF | TGTGCCAGCGGGCCCGATGGCTACACCTTC
many | TRBD2 | TRBJ2-1 | TRBV25-1 | CASSELGGEGERNEQFF | TGTGCCAGCAGTGAATTGGGGGGGGAGGGCGAACGCAATGAGCAGTTCTTC
. | . | TRBJ2-7 | TRBV14 | CASSQGRRETYEQYF | TGTGCCAGCAGCCAAGGGCGCAGGGAAACCTACGAGCAGTACTTC
. | . | TRBJ2-7 | TRBV20-1 | CSARRGLNYEQYF | TGCAGTGCTAGAAGGGGACTCAACTACGAGCAGTACTTC
many | TRBD2 | TRBJ2-7 | TRBV19 | CASSTGLEDYEQYF | TGTGCCAGTAGTACGGGACTAGAGGACTACGAGCAGTACTTC
many | TRBD1 | TRBJ1-2 | TRBV7-2 | CASSLAWTGGYGYTF | TGTGCCAGCAGCTTAGCGTGGACAGGGGGCTATGGCTACACCTTC
few | . | TRBJ2-3 | TRBV11-3 | CASKDRGRVPDTQYF | TGTGCCAGCAAAGACCGCGGACGGGTCCCAGATACGCAGTATTTT
many | TRBD1 | TRBJ1-6 | TRBV7-8 | CASSLIPPGQGDSPLHF | TGTGCCAGCAGCTTGATCCCCCCGGGACAGGGTGATTCACCCCTCCACTTT
. | TRBD1 | TRBJ2-3 | TRBV5-1 | CASSSTPGQNTDTQYF | TGCGCCAGCAGCTCCACCCCGGGACAGAACACAGATACGCAGTATTTT
. | . | TRBJ2-5 | TRBV3-1 | CASSQGRMRETQYF | TGTGCCAGCAGCCAAGGCCGGATGCGGGAGACCCAGTACTTC
many | . | TRBJ1-2 | TRBV5-5 | CASSPQTANYGYTF | TGTGCCAGCAGCCCCCAGACAGCTAACTATGGCTACACCTTC
. | . | TRBJ2-7 | TRBV29-1 | CSVARGPVEQYF | TGCAGCGTTGCCCGGGGACCCGTCGAGCAGTACTTC
few | . | TRBJ2-4 | TRBV28 | CASTPQAKNIQYF | TGTGCCAGCACTCCTCAAGCCAAAAACATTCAGTACTTC
. | . | TRBJ2-1 | TRBV10-3 | CAISETGAEQFF | TGTGCCATCAGTGAGACAGGAGCTGAGCAGTTCTTC
few | . | TRBJ1-1 | TRBV6-2/TRBV6-3 | CASTATGFTEAFF | TGTGCCAGCACCGCTACAGGGTTCACTGAAGCTTTCTTT
many | TRBD1 | TRBJ1-2 | TRBV12-3/TRBV12-4 | CASRDRDHGYTF | TGTGCCAGCAGGGACAGGGACCATGGCTACACCTTC
. | . | TRBJ1-3 | TRBV27 | CASSLGETGNTIYF | TGTGCCAGCAGTTTAGGGGAAACTGGAAACACCATATATTTT
few | TRBD1 | TRBJ2-2 | TRBV3-1 | CASSQDLGQGGTGELFF | TGTGCCAGCAGCCAAGATCTAGGACAGGGGGGCACCGGGGAGCTGTTTTTT
many | . | TRBJ2-3 | TRBV7-2 | CASSLRAALSTDTQYF | TGTGCCAGCAGCTTAAGGGCGGCACTAAGCACAGATACGCAGTATTTT
many | . | TRBJ2-5 | TRBV7-2 | CASSQAGFQETQYF | TGTGCCAGCAGCCAGGCGGGGTTCCAAGAGACCCAGTACTTC
many | . | TRBJ1-2 | TRBV12-3/TRBV12-4 | CASSRQAVYGYTF | TGTGCCAGCAGCAGACAGGCCGTCTATGGCTACACCTTC
few | TRBD1 | TRBJ2-7 | TRBV4-2 | CASSRSGTGLFSEQYF | TGTGCCAGCAGCCGCTCCGGGACAGGCCTGTTTAGCGAGCAGTACTTC
. | TRBD2 | TRBJ2-5 | TRBV7-2 | CASSLVAGGSAPTQYF | TGTGCCAGCAGCTTAGTGGCGGGAGGGTCAGCCCCGACCCAGTACTTC
. | . | TRBJ2-1 | TRBV10-3 | CAISENNEQFF | TGTGCCATCAGTGAAAACAATGAGCAGTTCTTC
many | . | TRBJ2-5 | TRBV7-8 | CASSSQPGAGETQYF | TGTGCCAGCAGCTCCCAGCCCGGGGCCGGGGAGACCCAGTACTTC
many | TRBD2 | TRBJ2-1 | TRBV7-2 | CASSPRAGGANEQFF | TGTGCCAGCAGCCCCCGGGCGGGGGGCGCCAATGAGCAGTTCTTC
many | . | TRBJ1-1 | TRBV7-2 | CASTPPPGNTEAFF | TGTGCCAGCACCCCCCCCCCGGGGAACACTGAAGCTTTCTTT
. | . | TRBJ2-1 | TRBV15 | CATSKVAPGAYNEQFF | TGTGCCACCAGCAAAGTAGCCCCTGGGGCTTACAATGAGCAGTTCTTC
. | . | TRBJ2-3 | TRBV20-1 | CSADVRGQRTDTQYF | TGCAGTGCTGACGTCCGGGGACAACGCACAGATACGCAGTATTTT
many | TRBD2 | TRBJ2-2 | TRBV7-2 | CASSRPGLPTGELFF | TGTGCCAGCAGCAGACCGGGACTACCCACCGGGGAGCTGTTTTTT
. | TRBD1 | TRBJ2-7 | TRBV7-2 | CASSPTTGNEQYF | TGTGCCAGCAGCCCCACGACAGGGAACGAGCAGTACTTC
many | TRBD1 | TRBJ1-2 | TRBV19 | CASSAGQGAHYGYTF | TGTGCCAGTAGTGCTGGACAGGGTGCCCACTATGGCTACACCTTC
. | . | TRBJ1-1 | TRBV28 | CASSLGGSNTEAFF | TGTGCCAGCAGTTTAGGTGGCAGCAACACTGAAGCTTTCTTT
many | . | TRBJ2-1 | TRBV4-2 | CASSPVGSNEQFF | TGTGCCAGCAGCCCCGTCGGCTCCAATGAGCAGTTCTTC
. | . | TRBJ2-3 | TRBV18 | CASSPPQLTDTQYF | TGTGCCAGCTCCCCCCCCCAACTCACAGATACGCAGTATTTT
many | . | TRBJ1-2 | TRBV7-6 | CASSFSGVYGYTF | TGTGCCAGCAGCTTTTCGGGGGTCTATGGCTACACCTTC
few | TRBD2 | TRBJ2-1 | TRBV19 | CASNRLGLAGGSSYNEQFF | TGTGCCAGTAACCGGTTGGGACTAGCGGGAGGGAGCTCCTACAATGAGCAGTTCTTC
many | . | TRBJ1-4 | TRBV6-5 | CASSLKGGTATNEKLFF | TGTGCCAGCAGTCTAAAGGGCGGGACTGCAACTAATGAAAAACTGTTTTTT
. | . | TRBJ1-3 | TRBV7-3 | CASSSTGFLGDTIYF | TGTGCCAGCAGCTCTACCGGTTTCCTGGGGGACACCATATATTTT
. | TRBD1 | TRBJ1-2 | TRBV12-3/TRBV12-4 | CASSFGQGAANYGYTF | TGTGCCAGCAGTTTTGGGCAGGGGGCTGCCAACTATGGCTACACCTTC
once | . | TRBJ1-5 | TRBV14 | CASSQVQTPIGRTRNQPQHF | TGTGCCAGCAGCCAAGTACAGACCCCTATCGGCCGTACCAGAAATCAGCCCCAGCATTTT
many | . | TRBJ2-1 | TRBV7-9 | CASSSSGTISSYNEQFF | TGTGCCAGCAGCTCCTCCGGGACAATAAGCTCCTACAATGAGCAGTTCTTC
. | TRBD1 | TRBJ1-1 | TRBV5-1 | CASSRSTGTNTEAFF | TGCGCCAGCAGCAGATCGACAGGGACGAACACTGAAGCTTTCTTT
few | TRBD2 | TRBJ2-3 | TRBV7-9 | CASSERGSGATDTQYF | TGTGCCAGCAGCGAACGAGGAAGCGGGGCCACAGATACGCAGTATTTT
few | . | TRBJ1-5 | TRBV19 | CASSIVRQPQHF | TGTGCCAGTAGTATAGTACGTCAGCCCCAGCATTTT